Listed below are T cell receptor beta chains from one sample, sequenced in a study of T cell changes during pregnancy in multiple sclerosis. Method: immunoSEQ multiplex PCR; TCRdb's copy keeps in-frame clones and lacks some. The table includes roughly 72,000 clones, approximately 95% detected once. This specimen consisted of CD4+ T cells from peripheral blood mononuclear cells, obtained after pregnancy. The origin of the receptors is a female donor with multiple sclerosis, enrolled in a pregnancy study. CDR3s include the opening cysteine and the closing phenylalanine or tryptophan. The D gene is left open where the match is weak.

v_gene,d_gene,j_gene,CDR3aa,CDR3nt
TRBV5-1,-,TRBJ2-7,CASSLGPEGSYEQYF,TGCGCCAGCAGCTTGGGGCCCGAGGGAAGCTACGAGCAGTACTTC
TRBV11-3,-,TRBJ2-2,CASSYSTGELFF,TGTGCCAGCAGCTACAGCACCGGGGAGCTGTTTTTT
TRBV27,TRBD2,TRBJ2-7,CASSPRTSNSYEQYF,TGTGCCAGCAGTCCCCGGACTAGCAACTCCTACGAGCAGTACTTC
TRBV4-2,TRBD1,TRBJ2-7,CASSQAGQGASYEQYF,TGTGCCAGCAGCCAAGCCGGGCAGGGGGCCTCCTACGAGCAGTACTTC
TRBV29-1,-,TRBJ1-2,CSVDPGDNGYTF,TGCAGCGTTGATCCAGGGGACAATGGCTACACCTTC
TRBV5-6,-,TRBJ2-2,CASSLIGRWTGELFF,TGTGCCAGCAGCCTGATTGGCAGGTGGACCGGGGAGCTGTTTTTT
TRBV27,TRBD2,TRBJ2-1,CASGLRLAGSSYNEQFF,TGTGCCAGCGGCTTAAGACTAGCGGGAAGCTCCTACAATGAGCAGTTCTTC
TRBV11-2,TRBD2,TRBJ2-3,CASSLDRAGGPADTQYF,TGTGCCAGCAGCTTAGATCGAGCGGGAGGGCCCGCAGATACGCAGTATTTT
TRBV10-3,TRBD1,TRBJ2-1,CATDRGLGSGSSSYNEQFF,TGTGCCACGGACAGGGGGCTGGGGAGCGGGTCAAGCTCCTACAATGAGCAGTTCTTC
TRBV29-1,TRBD2,TRBJ2-5,CSVEERTSFVLGETQYF,TGCAGCGTTGAAGAACGGACTAGCTTTGTGTTAGGAGAGACCCAGTACTTC
TRBV6-6,TRBD2,TRBJ2-7,CASSSGLAGPYEQYF,TGTGCCAGCAGTTCTGGACTAGCGGGCCCCTACGAGCAGTACTTC
TRBV27,TRBD2,TRBJ2-1,CASGGGLYLEQFF,TGTGCCAGCGGGGGGGGACTTTACCTTGAGCAGTTCTTC
TRBV28,-,TRBJ2-3,CASSYSRLTRDTNTDTQYF,TGTGCCAGCAGTTACTCCAGGCTTACTAGGGACACCAACACAGATACGCAGTATTTT
TRBV27,TRBD1,TRBJ2-7,CASSADRGLDEQYF,TGTGCCAGCAGTGCGGACAGGGGGCTGGACGAGCAGTACTTC
TRBV11-2,TRBD2,TRBJ2-1,CASSLPKSPERGSYNEQFF,TGTGCCAGCAGCTTACCCAAAAGCCCCGAGCGGGGTTCCTACAATGAGCAGTTCTTC
TRBV5-1,TRBD1,TRBJ2-4,CASSSTGTGAKNIQYF,TGCGCCAGCAGCTCAACCGGGACAGGGGCCAAAAACATTCAGTACTTC
TRBV25-1,TRBD2,TRBJ2-3,CASSEPSGRTDTQYF,TGTGCCAGCAGTGAACCCAGCGGGAGGACAGATACGCAGTATTTT
TRBV6-1,TRBD1,TRBJ2-6,CASSVQGSGANVLTF,TGTGCCAGCAGCGTACAGGGGTCTGGGGCCAACGTCCTGACTTTC